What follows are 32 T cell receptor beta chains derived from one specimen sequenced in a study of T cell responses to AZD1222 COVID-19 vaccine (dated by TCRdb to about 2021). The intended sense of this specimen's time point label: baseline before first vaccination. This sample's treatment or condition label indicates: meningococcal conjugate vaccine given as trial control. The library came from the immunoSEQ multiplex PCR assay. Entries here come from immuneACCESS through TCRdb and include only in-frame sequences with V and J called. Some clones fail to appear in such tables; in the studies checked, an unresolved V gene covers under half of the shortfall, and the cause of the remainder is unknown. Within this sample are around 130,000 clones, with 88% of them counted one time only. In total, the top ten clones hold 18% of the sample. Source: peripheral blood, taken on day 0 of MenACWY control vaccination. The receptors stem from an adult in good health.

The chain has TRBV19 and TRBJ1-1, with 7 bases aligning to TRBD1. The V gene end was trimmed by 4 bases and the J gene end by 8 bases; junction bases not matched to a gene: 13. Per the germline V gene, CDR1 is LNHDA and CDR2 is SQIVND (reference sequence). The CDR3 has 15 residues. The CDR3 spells CASSTPRGGGAEAFF. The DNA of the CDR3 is TGTGCCAGTAGTACCCCTCGTGGAGGGGGCGCGGAAGCTTTCTTT. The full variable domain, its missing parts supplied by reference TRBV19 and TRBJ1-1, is DGGITQSPKYLFRKEGQNVTLSCEQNLNHDAMYWYRQDPGQGLRLIYYSQIVNDFQKGDIAEGYSVSREKKESFPLTVTSAQKNPTAFYLCASSTPRGGGAEAFFGQGTRLTVV.

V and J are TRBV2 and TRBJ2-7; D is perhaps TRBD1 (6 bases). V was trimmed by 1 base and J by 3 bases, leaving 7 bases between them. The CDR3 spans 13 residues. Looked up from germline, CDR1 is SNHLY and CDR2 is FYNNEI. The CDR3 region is CASSEGGRYEQYF. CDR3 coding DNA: TGTGCCAGCAGTGAAGGGGGGCGCTACGAGCAGTACTTC.

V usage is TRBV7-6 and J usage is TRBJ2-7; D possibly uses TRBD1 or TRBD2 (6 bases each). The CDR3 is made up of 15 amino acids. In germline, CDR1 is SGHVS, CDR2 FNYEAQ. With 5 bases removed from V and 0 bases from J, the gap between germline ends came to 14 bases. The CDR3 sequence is CASSPEGGISYEQYF. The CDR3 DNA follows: TGTGCCAGCAGCCCGGAGGGGGGCATCTCCTACGAGCAGTACTTC.

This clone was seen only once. The CDR3 region is CASGRNRSTNEKLFF. Here the CDR3 DNA reads TGCGCCAGCGGCCGTAACAGGTCAACTAATGAAAAACTGTTTTTT. This chain connects TRBV23-1 to TRBJ1-4; a weak D match, TRBD1 (5 bases). Being an ORF, TRBV23-1 has a function that is uncertain. The CDR3 spans 15 residues. Deletions cut 8 bases from V and 0 bases from J, with 13 bases between.

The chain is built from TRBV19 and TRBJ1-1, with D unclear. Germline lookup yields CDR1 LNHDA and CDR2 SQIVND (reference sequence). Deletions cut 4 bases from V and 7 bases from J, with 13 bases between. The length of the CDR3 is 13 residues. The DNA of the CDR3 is TGTGCCAGTAGTACCCTTCCAAATCTTGAAGCTTTCTTT. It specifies CASSTLPNLEAFF.

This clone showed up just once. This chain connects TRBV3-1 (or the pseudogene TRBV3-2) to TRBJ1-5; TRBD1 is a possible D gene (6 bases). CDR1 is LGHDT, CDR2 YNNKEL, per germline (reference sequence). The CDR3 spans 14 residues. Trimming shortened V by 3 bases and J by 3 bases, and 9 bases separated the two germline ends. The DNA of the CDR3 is TGTGCCAGCAGCCAGGTGGGGGCCAATCAGCCCCAGCATTTT. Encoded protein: CASSQVGANQPQHF.

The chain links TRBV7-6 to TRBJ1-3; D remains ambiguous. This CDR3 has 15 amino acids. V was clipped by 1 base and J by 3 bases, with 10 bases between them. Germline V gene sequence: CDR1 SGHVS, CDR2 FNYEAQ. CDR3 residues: CASSLDVGRGNTIYF. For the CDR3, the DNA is TGTGCCAGCAGCTTAGATGTCGGCCGTGGAAACACCATATATTTT.

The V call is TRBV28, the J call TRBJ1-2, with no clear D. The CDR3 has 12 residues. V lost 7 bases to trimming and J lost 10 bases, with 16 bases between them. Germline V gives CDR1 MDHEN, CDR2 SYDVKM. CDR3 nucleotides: TGTGCCAGCATGCCCCTCACTAGGGACTACACCTTC. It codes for CASMPLTRDYTF.

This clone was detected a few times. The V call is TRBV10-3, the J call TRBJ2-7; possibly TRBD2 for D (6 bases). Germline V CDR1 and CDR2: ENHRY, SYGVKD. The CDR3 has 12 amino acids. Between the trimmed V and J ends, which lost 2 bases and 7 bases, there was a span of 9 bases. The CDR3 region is CAISEAGGEQYF. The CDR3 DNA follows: TGTGCCATCAGTGAGGCCGGGGGTGAGCAGTACTTC.

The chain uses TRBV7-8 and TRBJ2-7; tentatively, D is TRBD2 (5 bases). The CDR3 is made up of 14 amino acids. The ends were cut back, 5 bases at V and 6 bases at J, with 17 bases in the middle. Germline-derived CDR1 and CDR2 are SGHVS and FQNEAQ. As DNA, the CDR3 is TGTGCCAGCAGCGAACTAGGAAATCTTGCCGAGCAGTACTTC. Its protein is CASSELGNLAEQYF.

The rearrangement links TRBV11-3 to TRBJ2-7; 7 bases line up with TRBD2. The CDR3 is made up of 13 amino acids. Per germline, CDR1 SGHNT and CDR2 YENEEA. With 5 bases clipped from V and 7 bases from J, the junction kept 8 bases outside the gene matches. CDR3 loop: CASSPGLSQEQYF. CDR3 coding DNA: TGTGCCAGCAGCCCGGGACTATCCCAGGAGCAGTACTTC.

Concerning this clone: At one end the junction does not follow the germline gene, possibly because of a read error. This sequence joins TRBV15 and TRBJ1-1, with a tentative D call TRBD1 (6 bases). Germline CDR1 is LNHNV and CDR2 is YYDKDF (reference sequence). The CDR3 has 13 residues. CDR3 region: CATRRGGDTEAFF. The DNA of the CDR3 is TGTGCCACCCGCAGGGGAGGCGACACTGAAGCTTTCTTT.

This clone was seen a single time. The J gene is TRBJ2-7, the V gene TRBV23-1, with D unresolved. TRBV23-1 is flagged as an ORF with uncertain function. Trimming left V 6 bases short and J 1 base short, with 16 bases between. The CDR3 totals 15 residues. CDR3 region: CASRPRPRMSYEQYF. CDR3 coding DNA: TGCGCCAGCAGACCCAGACCTCGGATGTCCTACGAGCAGTACTTC.

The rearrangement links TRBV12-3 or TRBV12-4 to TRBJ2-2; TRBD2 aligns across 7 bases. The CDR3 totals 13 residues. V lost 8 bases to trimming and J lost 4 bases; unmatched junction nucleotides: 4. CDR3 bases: TGTGCCAGCGGCGGGACTATCACCGGGGAGCTGTTTTTT. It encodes CASGGTITGELFF.

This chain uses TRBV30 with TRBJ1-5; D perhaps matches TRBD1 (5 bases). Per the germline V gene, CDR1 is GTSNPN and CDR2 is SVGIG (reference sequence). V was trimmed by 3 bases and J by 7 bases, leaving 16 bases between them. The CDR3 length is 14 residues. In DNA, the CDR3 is TGTGCCTGGAGGACTCAGGGAGTTACGCAGCCCCAGCATTTT. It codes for CAWRTQGVTQPQHF.

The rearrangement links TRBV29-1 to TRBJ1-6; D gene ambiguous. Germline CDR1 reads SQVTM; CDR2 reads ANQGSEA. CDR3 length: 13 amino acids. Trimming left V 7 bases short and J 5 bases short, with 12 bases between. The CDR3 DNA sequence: TGCAGCGCCAAGTCGGTCGATAATTCACCCCTCCACTTT. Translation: CSAKSVDNSPLHF.

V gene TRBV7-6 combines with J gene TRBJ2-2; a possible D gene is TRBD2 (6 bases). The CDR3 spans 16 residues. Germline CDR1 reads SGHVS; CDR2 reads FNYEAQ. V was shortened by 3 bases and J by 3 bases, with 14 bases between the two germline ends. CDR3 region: CASSFDVRLDTGELFF. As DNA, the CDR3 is TGTGCCAGCAGCTTTGACGTCCGACTAGACACCGGGGAGCTGTTTTTT.

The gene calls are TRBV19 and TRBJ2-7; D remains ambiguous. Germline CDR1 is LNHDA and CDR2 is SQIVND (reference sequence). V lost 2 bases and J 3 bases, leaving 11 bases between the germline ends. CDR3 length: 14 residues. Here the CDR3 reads CASSIRGRIYEQYF. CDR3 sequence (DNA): TGTGCCAGTAGTATACGAGGACGGATCTACGAGCAGTACTTC.

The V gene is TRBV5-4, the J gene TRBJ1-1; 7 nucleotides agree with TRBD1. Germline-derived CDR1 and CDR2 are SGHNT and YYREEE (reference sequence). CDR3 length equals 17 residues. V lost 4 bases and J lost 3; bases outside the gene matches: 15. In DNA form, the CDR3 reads TGTGCCAGCAGCAAAGATGTTACGACAGGGACTTACACTGAAGCTTTCTTT. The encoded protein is CASSKDVTTGTYTEAFF.

DNA of the CDR3: TGTGCCAGCAGCCAAGTCGGACAGCCGGAAGCTTTCTTT. Amino acid sequence: CASSQVGQPEAFF. The chain carries TRBV4-2 and TRBJ1-1; a weak D match, TRBD1 (6 bases). Germline lookup yields CDR1 LGHNA and CDR2 YNFKEQ. The germline V and J ends were trimmed by 1 base and 8 bases, with 11 bases remaining between them. The CDR3 spans 13 residues.

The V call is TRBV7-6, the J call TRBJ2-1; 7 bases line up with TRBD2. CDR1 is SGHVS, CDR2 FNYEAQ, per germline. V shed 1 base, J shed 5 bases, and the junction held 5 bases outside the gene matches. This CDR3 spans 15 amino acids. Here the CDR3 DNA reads TGTGCCAGCAGCTTAGGCGGGAGTACACACAATGAGCAGTTCTTC. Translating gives CASSLGGSTHNEQFF. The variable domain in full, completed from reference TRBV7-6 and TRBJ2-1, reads GAGVSQSPRYKVTKRGQDVALRCDPISGHVSLYWYRQALGQGPEFLTYFNYEAQQDKSGLPNDRFSAERPEGSISTLTIQRTEQRDSAMYRCASSLGGSTHNEQFFGPGTRLTVL.

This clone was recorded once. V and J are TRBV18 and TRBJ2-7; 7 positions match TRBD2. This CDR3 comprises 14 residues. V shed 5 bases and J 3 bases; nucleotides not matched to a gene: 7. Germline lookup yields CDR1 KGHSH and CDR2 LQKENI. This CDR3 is CASSVPSGFYEQYF. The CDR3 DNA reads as TGTGCCAGCTCAGTCCCTAGCGGCTTCTACGAGCAGTACTTC.

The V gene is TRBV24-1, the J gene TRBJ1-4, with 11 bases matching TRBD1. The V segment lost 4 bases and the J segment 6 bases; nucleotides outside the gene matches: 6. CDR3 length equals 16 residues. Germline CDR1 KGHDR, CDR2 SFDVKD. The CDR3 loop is CATSDPRTGGDEKLFF. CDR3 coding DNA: TGTGCCACCAGTGACCCACGGACAGGGGGCGATGAAAAACTGTTTTTT.

The CDR3 region has the DNA TGTGCCAGCAGCCCCTTACCGGGACAGAATTCACCCCTCCACTTT. Its protein product is CASSPLPGQNSPLHF. This chain uses TRBV11-2 with TRBJ1-6; 7 bases fit TRBD1. V shed 5 bases, J shed 7 bases, and the junction held 8 bases outside the gene matches. CDR1 is SGHAT and CDR2 is FQNNGV in the germline V gene. This CDR3 region has 15 residues. Looking up the rest from reference TRBV11-2 and TRBJ1-6 gives the full variable domain: EAGVAQSPRYKIIEKRQSVAFWCNPISGHATLYWYQQILGQGPKLLIQFQNNGVVDDSQLPKDRFSAERLKGVDSTLKIQPAKLEDSAVYLCASSPLPGQNSPLHFGNGTRLTVT.

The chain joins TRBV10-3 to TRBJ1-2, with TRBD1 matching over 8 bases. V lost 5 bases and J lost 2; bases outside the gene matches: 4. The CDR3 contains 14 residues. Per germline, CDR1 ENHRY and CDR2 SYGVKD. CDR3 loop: CAISKTGANYGYTF. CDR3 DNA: TGTGCCATCAGTAAGACAGGGGCAAACTATGGCTACACCTTC.

The CDR3 coding sequence is TGTGCCTGGGCCTCAGGGGAGGCTCAGCCCCAGCATTTT. Amino acids: CAWASGEAQPQHF. The V call is TRBV30, the J call TRBJ1-5; weak D call: TRBD1 (6 bases). Trimming took off 5 bases at V and 6 bases at J, with 14 bases between the two ends. The CDR3 covers 13 residues. Germline CDR1 reads GTSNPN; CDR2 reads SVGIG (reference sequence). The variable domain in full, completed from reference TRBV30 and TRBJ1-5, reads SQTIHQWPATLVQPVGSPLSLECTVEGTSNPNLYWYRQAAGRGLQLLFYSVGIGQISSEVPQNLSASRPQDRQFILSSKKLLLSDSGFYLCAWASGEAQPQHFGDGTRLSIL.

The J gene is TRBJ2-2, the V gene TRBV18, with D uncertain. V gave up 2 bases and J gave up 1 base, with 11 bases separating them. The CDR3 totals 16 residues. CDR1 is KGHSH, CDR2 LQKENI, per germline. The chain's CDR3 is CASSPSWAGNTGELFF. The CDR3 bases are TGTGCCAGCTCACCATCTTGGGCAGGGAACACCGGGGAGCTGTTTTTT.

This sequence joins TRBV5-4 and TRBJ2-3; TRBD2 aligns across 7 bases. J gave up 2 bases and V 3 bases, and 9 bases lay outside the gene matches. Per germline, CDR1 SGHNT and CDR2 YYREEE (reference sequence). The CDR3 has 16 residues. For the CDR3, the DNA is TGTGCCAGCAGCTCGTTTGGGCTAGCGGTCACAGATACGCAGTATTTT. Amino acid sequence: CASSSFGLAVTDTQYF.

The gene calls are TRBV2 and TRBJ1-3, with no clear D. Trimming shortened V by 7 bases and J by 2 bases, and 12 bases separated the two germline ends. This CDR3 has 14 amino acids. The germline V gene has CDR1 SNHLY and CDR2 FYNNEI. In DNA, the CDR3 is TGTGCCAGCACTCTTAGTGTGGCTGGAAACACCATATATTTT. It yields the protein CASTLSVAGNTIYF.

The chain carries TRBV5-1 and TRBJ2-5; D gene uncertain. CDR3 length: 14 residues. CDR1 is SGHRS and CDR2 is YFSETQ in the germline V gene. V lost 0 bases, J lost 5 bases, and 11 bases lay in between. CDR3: CASSLEGRLETQYF. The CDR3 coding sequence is TGCGCCAGCAGCTTGGAGGGCAGGTTGGAGACCCAGTACTTC.

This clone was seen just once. DNA of the CDR3: TGCGCCAGCAGCACGGGACTAGCGGGTTCTGGGGCCAACGTCCTGACTTTC. Residues: CASSTGLAGSGANVLTF. The chain joins TRBV5-1 to TRBJ2-6; the match to TRBD2 covers 12 bases. After removal of 4 bases from V and 1 base from J, the junction contained 3 bases not matched to a gene. Germline CDR1 is SGHRS and CDR2 is YFSETQ. This CDR3 contains 17 residues.

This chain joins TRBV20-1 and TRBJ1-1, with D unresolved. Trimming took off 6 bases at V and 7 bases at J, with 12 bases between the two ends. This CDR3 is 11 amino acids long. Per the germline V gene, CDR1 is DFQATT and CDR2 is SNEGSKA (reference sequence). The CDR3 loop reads CSAKTLYEAFF. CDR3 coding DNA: TGCAGTGCCAAGACTCTGTATGAAGCTTTCTTT.